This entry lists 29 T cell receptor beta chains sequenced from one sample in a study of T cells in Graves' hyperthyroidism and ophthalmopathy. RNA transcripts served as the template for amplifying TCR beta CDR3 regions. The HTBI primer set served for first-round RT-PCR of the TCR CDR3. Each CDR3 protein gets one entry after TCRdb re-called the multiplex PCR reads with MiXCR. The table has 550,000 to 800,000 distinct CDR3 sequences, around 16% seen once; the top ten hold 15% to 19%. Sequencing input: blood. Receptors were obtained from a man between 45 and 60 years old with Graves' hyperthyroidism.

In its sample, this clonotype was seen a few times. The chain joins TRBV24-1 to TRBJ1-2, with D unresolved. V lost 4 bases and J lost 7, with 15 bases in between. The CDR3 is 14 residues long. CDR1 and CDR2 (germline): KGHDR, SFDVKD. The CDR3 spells CATSDSGSPRGYTF. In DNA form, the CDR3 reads TGTGCCACCAGTGACTCCGGATCGCCCCGTGGCTACACCTTC.

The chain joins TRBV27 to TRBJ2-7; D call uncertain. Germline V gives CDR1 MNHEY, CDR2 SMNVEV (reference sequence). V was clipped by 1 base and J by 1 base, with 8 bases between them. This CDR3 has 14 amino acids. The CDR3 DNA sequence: TGTGCCAGCAGTTTATTACCGAGATCCTACGAGCAGTACTTC. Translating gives CASSLLPRSYEQYF.

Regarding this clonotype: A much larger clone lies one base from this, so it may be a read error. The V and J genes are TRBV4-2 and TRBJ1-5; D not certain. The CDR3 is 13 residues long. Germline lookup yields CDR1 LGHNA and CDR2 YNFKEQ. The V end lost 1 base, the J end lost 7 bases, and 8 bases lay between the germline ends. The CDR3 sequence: CASSQGVGQPQHF. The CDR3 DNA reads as TGTGCCAGCAGCCAAGGGGTAGGACAGCCCCAGCATTTT.

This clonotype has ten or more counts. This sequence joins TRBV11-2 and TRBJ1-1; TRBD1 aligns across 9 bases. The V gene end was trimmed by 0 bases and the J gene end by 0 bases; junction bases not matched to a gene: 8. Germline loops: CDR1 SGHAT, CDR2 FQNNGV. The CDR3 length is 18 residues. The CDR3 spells CASSLDWGQGSMNTEAFF. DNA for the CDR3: TGTGCCAGCAGCTTAGATTGGGGACAGGGCTCCATGAACACTGAAGCTTTCTTT.

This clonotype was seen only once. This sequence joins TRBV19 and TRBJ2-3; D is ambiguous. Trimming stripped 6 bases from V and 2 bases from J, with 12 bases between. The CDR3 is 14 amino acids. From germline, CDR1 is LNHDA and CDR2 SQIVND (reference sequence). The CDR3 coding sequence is TGTGCCAGTAGCCAAAAGGAGTTCACAGATACGCAGTATTTT. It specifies CASSQKEFTDTQYF.

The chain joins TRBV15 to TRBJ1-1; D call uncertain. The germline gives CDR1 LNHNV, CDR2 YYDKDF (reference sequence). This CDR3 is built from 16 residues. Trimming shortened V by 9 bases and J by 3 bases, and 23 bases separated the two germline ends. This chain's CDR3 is CATNGYRTAGDTEAFF. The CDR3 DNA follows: TGTGCCACTAACGGTTACCGTACAGCCGGGGACACTGAAGCTTTCTTT. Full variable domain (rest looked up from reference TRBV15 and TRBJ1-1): DAMVIQNPRYQVTQFGKPVTLSCSQTLNHNVMYWYQQKSSQAPKLLFHYYDKDFNNEADTPDNFQSRRPNTSFCFLDIRSPGLGDTAMYLCATNGYRTAGDTEAFFGQGTRLTVV.

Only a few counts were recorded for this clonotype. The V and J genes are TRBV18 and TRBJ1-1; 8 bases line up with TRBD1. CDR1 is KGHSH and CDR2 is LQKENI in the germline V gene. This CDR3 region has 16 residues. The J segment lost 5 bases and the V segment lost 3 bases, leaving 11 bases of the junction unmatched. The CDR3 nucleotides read TGTGCCAGCTCACCGACAGGGGTGAAAGTAAGGACTGAAGCTTTCTTT. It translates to CASSPTGVKVRTEAFF.

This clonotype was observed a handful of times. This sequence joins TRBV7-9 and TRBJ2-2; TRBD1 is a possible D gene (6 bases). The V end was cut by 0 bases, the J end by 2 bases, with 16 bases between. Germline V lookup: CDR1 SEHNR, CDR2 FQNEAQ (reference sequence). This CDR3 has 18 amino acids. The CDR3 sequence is CASSLAVIRDTNTGELFF. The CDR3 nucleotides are TGTGCCAGCAGCTTAGCTGTAATCCGGGACACCAACACCGGGGAGCTGTTTTTT.

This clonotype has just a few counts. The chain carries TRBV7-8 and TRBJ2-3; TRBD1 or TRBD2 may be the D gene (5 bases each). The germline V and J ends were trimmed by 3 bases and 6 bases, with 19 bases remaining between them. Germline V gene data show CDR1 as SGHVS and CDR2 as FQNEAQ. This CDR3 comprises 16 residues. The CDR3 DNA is TGTGCCAGCAGCTTCGTTTTCCGGGGCCTGGGGGATACGCAGTATTTT. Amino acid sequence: CASSFVFRGLGDTQYF.

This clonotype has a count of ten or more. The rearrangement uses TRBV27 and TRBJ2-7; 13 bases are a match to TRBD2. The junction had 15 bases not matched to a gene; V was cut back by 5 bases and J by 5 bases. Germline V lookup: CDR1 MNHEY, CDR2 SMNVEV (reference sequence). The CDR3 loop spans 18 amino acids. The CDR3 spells CASSQYALAGGPVDEQYF. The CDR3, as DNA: TGTGCCAGCAGTCAATACGCACTAGCGGGAGGGCCGGTCGACGAGCAGTACTTC.

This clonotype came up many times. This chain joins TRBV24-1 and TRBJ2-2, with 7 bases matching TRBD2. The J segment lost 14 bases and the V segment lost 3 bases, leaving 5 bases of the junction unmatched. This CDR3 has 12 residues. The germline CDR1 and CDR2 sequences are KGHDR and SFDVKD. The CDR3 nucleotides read TGTGCCACCAGTGATACCTGGGGGGGACTGTTTTTT. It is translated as CATSDTWGGLFF.

CDR3 bases: TGTGCCAGCTACGTGGGGGTAGGCTCTGGAAACACCATATATTTT. Protein sequence: CASYVGVGSGNTIYF. The gene calls are TRBV28 and TRBJ1-3; possible D gene TRBD1, 5 bases. CDR3 length: 15 residues. The V end lost 8 bases, the J end lost 0 bases, and 14 bases lay between the germline ends. From germline, CDR1 is MDHEN and CDR2 SYDVKM. The variable domain in full, with the rest retrieved from reference TRBV28 and TRBJ1-3, is DVKVTQSSRYLVKRTGEKVFLECVQDMDHENMFWYRQDPGLGLRLIYFSYDVKMKEKGDIPEGYSVSREKKERFSLILESASTNQTSMYLCASYVGVGSGNTIYFGEGSWLTVV.

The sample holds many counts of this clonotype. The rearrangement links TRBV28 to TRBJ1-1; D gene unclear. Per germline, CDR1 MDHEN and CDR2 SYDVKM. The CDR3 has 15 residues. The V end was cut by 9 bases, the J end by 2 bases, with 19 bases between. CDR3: CASSPPGKGNTEAFF. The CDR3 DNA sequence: TGTGCCAGTAGTCCCCCGGGTAAGGGAAACACTGAAGCTTTCTTT.

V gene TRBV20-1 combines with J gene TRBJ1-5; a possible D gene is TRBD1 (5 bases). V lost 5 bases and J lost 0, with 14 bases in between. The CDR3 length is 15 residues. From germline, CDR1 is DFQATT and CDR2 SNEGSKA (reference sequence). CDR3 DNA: TGCAGTGCTGGGACCAACACGTATAGCAATCAGCCCCAGCATTTT. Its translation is CSAGTNTYSNQPQHF.

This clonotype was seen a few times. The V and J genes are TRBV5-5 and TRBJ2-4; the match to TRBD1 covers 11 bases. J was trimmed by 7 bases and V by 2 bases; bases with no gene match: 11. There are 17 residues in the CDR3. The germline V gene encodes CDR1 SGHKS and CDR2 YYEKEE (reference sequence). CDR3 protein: CASSFKEGQGANNIQYF. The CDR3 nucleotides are TGTGCCAGCAGCTTTAAAGAAGGACAGGGGGCGAATAACATTCAGTACTTC. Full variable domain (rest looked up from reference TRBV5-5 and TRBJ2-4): DAGVTQSPTHLIKTRGQQVTLRCSPISGHKSVSWYQQVLGQGPQFIFQYYEKEERGRGNFPDRFSARQFPNYSSELNVNALLLGDSALYLCASSFKEGQGANNIQYFGAGTRLSVL.

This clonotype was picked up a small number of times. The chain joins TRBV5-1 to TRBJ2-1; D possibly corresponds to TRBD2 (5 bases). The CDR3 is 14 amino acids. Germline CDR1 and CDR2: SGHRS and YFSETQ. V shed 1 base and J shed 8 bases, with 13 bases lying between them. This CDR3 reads CASSLNEAGDEQFF. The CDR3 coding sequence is TGCGCCAGCAGCTTGAATGAGGCGGGTGATGAGCAGTTCTTC.

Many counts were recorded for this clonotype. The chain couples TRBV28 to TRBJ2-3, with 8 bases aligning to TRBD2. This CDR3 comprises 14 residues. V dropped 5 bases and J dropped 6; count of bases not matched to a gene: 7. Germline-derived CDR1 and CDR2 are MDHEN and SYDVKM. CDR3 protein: CASSERETYDTQYF. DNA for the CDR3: TGTGCCAGCAGTGAGCGGGAGACATATGATACGCAGTATTTT.

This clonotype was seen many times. CDR3 nucleotide sequence: TGCAGTGCTAGATTCGGGACAGGGGCCCACGAGCAGTACTTC. Protein: CSARFGTGAHEQYF. The rearrangement links TRBV20-1 to TRBJ2-7, with 10 positions matching TRBD1. The length of the CDR3 is 14 residues. Germline CDR1 and CDR2: DFQATT and SNEGSKA (reference sequence). J was trimmed by 5 bases and V by 2 bases; bases with no gene match: 6.

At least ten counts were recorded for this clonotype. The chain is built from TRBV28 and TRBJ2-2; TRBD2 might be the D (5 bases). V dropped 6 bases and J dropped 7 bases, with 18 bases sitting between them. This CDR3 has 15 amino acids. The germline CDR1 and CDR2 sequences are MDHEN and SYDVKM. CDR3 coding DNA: TGTGCCAGCAGGGGTCGGGGAGTCGGTAGCGGGGAGCTGTTTTTT. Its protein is CASRGRGVGSGELFF.

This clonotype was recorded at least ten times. In nucleotides, the CDR3 is TGTGCCAGCAGTTTAACGTCCACATTGGGAGAGACCCAGTACTTC. It codes for CASSLTSTLGETQYF. The chain uses TRBV12-3 or TRBV12-4 and TRBJ2-5; D remains ambiguous. V lost 2 bases to trimming and J lost 4 bases, with 14 bases between them. There are 15 residues in the CDR3.

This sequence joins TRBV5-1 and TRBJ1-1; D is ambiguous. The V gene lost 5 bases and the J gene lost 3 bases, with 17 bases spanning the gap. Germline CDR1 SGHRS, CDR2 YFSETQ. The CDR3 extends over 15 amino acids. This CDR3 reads CASSYAGSRDTEAFF. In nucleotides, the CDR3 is TGCGCCAGCAGTTATGCGGGCTCTCGGGACACTGAAGCTTTCTTT.

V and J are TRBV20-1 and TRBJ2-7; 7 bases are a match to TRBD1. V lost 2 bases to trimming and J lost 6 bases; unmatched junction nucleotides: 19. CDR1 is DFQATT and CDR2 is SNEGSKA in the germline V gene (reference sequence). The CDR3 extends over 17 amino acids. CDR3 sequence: CSARNPLTGTDTGEQYF. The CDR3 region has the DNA TGCAGTGCTAGAAACCCGTTAACCGGGACAGACACAGGCGAGCAGTACTTC.

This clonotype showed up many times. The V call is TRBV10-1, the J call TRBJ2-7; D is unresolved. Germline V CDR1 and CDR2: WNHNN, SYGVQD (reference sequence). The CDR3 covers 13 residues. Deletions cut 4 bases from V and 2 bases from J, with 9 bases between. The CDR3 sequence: CASSAGPAYEQYF. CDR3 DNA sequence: TGCGCCAGCAGTGCTGGGCCTGCCTACGAGCAGTACTTC.

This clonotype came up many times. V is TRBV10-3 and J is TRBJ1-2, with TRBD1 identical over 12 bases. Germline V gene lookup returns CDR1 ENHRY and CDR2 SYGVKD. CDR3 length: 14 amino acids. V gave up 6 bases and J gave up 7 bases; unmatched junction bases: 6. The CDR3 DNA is TGTGCCATCAGGAATGGGGGACAGGGGGCTGGCTACACCTTC. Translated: CAIRNGGQGAGYTF.

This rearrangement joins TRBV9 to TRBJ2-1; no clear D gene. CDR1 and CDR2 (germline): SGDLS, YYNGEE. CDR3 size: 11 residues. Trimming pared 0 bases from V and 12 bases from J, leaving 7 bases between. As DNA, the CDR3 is TGTGCCAGCAGCGTAGGGGGTTGGCAGTTCTTC. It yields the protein CASSVGGWQFF.

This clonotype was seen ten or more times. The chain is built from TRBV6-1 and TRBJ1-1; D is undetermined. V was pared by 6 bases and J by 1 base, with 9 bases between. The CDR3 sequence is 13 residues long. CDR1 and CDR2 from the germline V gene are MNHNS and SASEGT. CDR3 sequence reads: CASSPTENTEAFF. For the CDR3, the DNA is TGTGCCAGCAGCCCGACGGAGAACACTGAAGCTTTCTTT.

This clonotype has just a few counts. The CDR3 nucleotides read TGCGCCAGCAGCCCTTGGGCGGTCAACGTCCTGACTTTC. Translating gives CASSPWAVNVLTF. The chain combines TRBV5-1 with TRBJ2-6; D not certain. Trimming left V 4 bases short and J 9 bases short, with 11 bases between. Germline V CDR1 and CDR2: SGHRS, YFSETQ. This CDR3 has 13 amino acids.

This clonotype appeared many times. CDR3 in amino acids: CASSRTGENQPQHF. The DNA of the CDR3 is TGTGCCAGCAGTCGGACAGGGGAGAATCAGCCCCAGCATTTT. This chain links TRBV2 with TRBJ1-5, with 9 bases fitting TRBD1. The germline CDR1 and CDR2 sequences are SNHLY and FYNNEI. The V and J ends lost 5 bases and 4 bases, in that order; junction bases with no gene match: 3. The CDR3 spans 14 residues.

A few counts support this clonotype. The CDR3 is CSASTSVKRLSDTQYF. The CDR3, as DNA: TGCAGTGCTTCGACTAGCGTTAAAAGGTTGTCAGATACGCAGTATTTT. This chain connects TRBV20-1 to TRBJ2-3; 8 positions agree with TRBD2. This CDR3 spans 16 amino acids. Germline V lookup: CDR1 DFQATT, CDR2 SNEGSKA (reference sequence). J gave up 4 bases and V 5 bases, and 14 bases lay outside the gene matches.